The present entry profiles one TCR beta chain with its context. Its antigen is currently unknown. This sample was taken from a study of T cell responses to AZD1222 COVID-19 vaccine. The wider study: Second doses at about 4 or about 12 weeks were pooled. Study outcomes and limitations: At baseline, seropositivity was found in only 5 to 7 AZD1222 recipients. Sampling that yielded the repertoires occurred only after the peak T cell response.

The CDR3 consists of 13 residues. With V trimmed by 1 base and J by 3 bases, 2 bases remained unmatched. CDR1 is SQVTM, CDR2 ANQGSEA, per germline. Sequencing was performed with immunoSEQ multiplex PCR; in TCRdb, only in-frame clones are kept and a portion is missing. This table has some 30,000 clones, roughly 89% appearing once. The clonotype was recovered from an adult in good health. The V gene is TRBV29-1, the J gene TRBJ2-7, with TRBD2 matching over 8 bases. The material sequenced was peripheral blood, taken on day 0 of AZD1222 vaccination. The CDR3 loop reads CSVEVRGGYEQYF. The CDR3 DNA reads as TGCAGCGTTGAAGTCCGGGGGGGCTACGAGCAGTACTTC.